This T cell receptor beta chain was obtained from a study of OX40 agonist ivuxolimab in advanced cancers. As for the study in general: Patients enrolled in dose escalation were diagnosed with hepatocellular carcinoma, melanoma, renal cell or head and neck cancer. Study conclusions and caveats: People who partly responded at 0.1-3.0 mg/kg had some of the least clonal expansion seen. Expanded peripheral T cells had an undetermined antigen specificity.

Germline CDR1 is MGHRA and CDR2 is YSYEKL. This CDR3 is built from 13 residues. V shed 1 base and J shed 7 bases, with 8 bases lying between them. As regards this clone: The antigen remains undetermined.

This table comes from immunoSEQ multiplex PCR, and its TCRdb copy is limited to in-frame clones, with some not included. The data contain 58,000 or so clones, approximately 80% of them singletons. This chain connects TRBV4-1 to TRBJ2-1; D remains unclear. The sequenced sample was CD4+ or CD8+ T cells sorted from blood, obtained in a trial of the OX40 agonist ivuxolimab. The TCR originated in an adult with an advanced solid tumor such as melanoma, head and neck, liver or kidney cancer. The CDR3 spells CASSQGARNEQFF. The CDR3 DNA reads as TGCGCCAGCAGCCAAGGGGCCAGGAATGAGCAGTTCTTC.